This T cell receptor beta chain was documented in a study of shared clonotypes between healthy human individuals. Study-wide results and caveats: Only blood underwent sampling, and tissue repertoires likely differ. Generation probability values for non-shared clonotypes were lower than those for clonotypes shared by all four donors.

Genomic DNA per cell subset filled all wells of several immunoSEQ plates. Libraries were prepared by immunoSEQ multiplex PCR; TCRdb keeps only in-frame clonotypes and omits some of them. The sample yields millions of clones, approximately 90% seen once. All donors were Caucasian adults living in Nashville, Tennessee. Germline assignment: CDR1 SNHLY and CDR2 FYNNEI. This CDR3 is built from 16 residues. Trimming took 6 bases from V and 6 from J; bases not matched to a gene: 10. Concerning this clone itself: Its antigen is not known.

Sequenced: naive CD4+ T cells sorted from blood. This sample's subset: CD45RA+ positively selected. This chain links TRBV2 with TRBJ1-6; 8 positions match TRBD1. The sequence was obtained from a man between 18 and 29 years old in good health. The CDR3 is CASSARTGNLNSPLHF. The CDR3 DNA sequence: TGTGCCAGCAGCGCTAGGACAGGGAATCTTAATTCACCCCTCCACTTT.